These 8 T cell receptor beta chains came from one sample sequenced in a study of Graves' ophthalmopathy and Graves' hyperthyroidism. Amplification of TCR beta CDR3 regions used RNA transcripts. An initial RT-PCR round employing HTBI primers preceded a second-round multiplex PCR. One entry per CDR3 protein, called by TCRdb with MiXCR from the multiplex PCR reads. This table holds roughly 500,000 distinct CDR3 sequences, approximately 15% found once. Sequenced material: blood. The receptors were gathered from a woman aged 30 to 39 with Graves' ophthalmopathy.

The sample holds many counts of this clonotype. This sequence joins TRBV7-2 and TRBJ1-2, with D unclear. The CDR3 covers 12 residues. The V gene lost 1 base and the J gene lost 6 bases, with 6 bases spanning the gap. CDR1 and CDR2 (germline): SGHTA, FQGNSA. As DNA, the CDR3 is TGTGCCAGCAGCTTAGACGGACATGGCTACACCTTC. Protein: CASSLDGHGYTF.

There are many counts of this clonotype. This rearrangement joins TRBV5-1 to TRBJ2-5, with 7 bases identical to TRBD2. V was pared by 6 bases and J by 1 base, with 3 bases of the junction left unmatched. The germline CDR1 and CDR2 sequences are SGHRS and YFSETQ. The CDR3 has 13 residues. The CDR3 DNA is TGCGCCAGCACACTAGCGTCCCAAGAGACCCAGTACTTC. This codes for CASTLASQETQYF.

J is TRBJ2-7 and V is TRBV25-1; a weak D match, TRBD2 (7 bases). This CDR3 region has 16 residues. Germline V gene sequence: CDR1 MGHDK, CDR2 SYGVNS. With 0 bases removed from V and 7 bases from J, the gap between germline ends came to 19 bases. The CDR3 nucleotides read TGTGCCAGCAGTGAATATGGGGGGGCTTACTTGGATGAGCAGTACTTC. Its translation: CASSEYGGAYLDEQYF.

This clonotype was recorded many times. J is TRBJ1-6 and V is TRBV6-1; D ambiguous. Germline V gene sequence: CDR1 MNHNS, CDR2 SASEGT. The V end lost 1 base, the J end lost 10 bases, and 14 bases lay between the germline ends. The CDR3 is made up of 15 amino acids. The CDR3 sequence: CASSEEEARGSPLHF. The CDR3 coding sequence is TGTGCCAGCAGTGAAGAGGAGGCGCGAGGATCACCCCTCCACTTT.

This clonotype was recorded many times. CDR3 protein: CSARTGGGYEQYF. The CDR3 DNA reads as TGCAGTGCCCGAACGGGGGGAGGCTACGAGCAGTACTTC. The chain employs TRBV20-1 and TRBJ2-7; TRBD2 aligns across 7 bases. J lost 3 bases, V lost 6 bases, and 8 bases had no gene match. CDR1 DFQATT and CDR2 SNEGSKA come from the germline V gene (reference sequence). This CDR3 is 13 amino acids long.

This clonotype occurred many times. The chain links TRBV11-1 to TRBJ1-2; 8 bases align to TRBD1. CDR3 size: 13 residues. Unmatched junction bases numbered 7, after V lost 0 bases and J lost 13 bases. Germline lookup yields CDR1 SGHAT and CDR2 FQDESV (reference sequence). CDR3 protein: CASSLAEDRGSTF. The DNA for the CDR3 is TGTGCCAGCAGCTTAGCGGAAGACAGGGGAAGCACCTTC.

This clonotype has at least ten counts. The rearrangement joins TRBV28 to TRBJ1-5, with 8 bases matching TRBD1. The CDR3 contains 15 residues. Losses at the gene ends were 2 bases for V and 5 bases for J; bases not matched to a gene: 5. Germline CDR1 and CDR2: MDHEN and SYDVKM. Here the CDR3 reads CASSLTGTGYQPQHF. CDR3 DNA: TGTGCCAGCAGTTTAACTGGGACAGGTTATCAGCCCCAGCATTTT. Combining the CDR3 with reference TRBV28 and TRBJ1-5 gives the whole variable domain DVKVTQSSRYLVKRTGEKVFLECVQDMDHENMFWYRQDPGLGLRLIYFSYDVKMKEKGDIPEGYSVSREKKERFSLILESASTNQTSMYLCASSLTGTGYQPQHFGDGTRLSIL.

Many counts were recorded for this clonotype. V is TRBV28 and J is TRBJ1-6; D gene ambiguous. Germline V gives CDR1 MDHEN, CDR2 SYDVKM. The CDR3 covers 18 residues. Trimming left V 2 bases short and J 0 bases short, with 14 bases between. CDR3 DNA: TGTGCCAGCAGTTTACCAACTCGGGCAAGCTCCTATAATTCACCCCTCCACTTT. Translated: CASSLPTRASSYNSPLHF.